This T cell receptor beta chain was recovered during a study of graft-versus-host responses after intestinal transplantation. Study as a whole: Multivisceral, liver-intestinal, or isolated intestinal grafts went to recipients. Study conclusions and caveats: GvH clones surfaced in recipient marrow, some emerging earlier in ileum or blood.

With regard to this clone: Its target is unknown.

Generated by immunoSEQ multiplex PCR, the TCRdb table keeps only in-frame clones and is missing some. Of tens of thousands of clones listed, approximately 90% are singletons. The receptor's source is a human patient who received an intestinal transplant, so some T cells may come from the graft donor. Sequenced material: PBMCs, taken 26 days after transplant.

This CDR3 is CASRGGLNTGELFF. The CDR3 DNA follows: TGTGCCAGCAGGGGGGGGCTGAACACCGGGGAGCTGTTTTTT. This sequence joins TRBV6-1 and TRBJ2-2; weak D call: TRBD2 (7 bases). Germline-derived CDR1 and CDR2 are MNHNS and SASEGT. CDR3 length equals 14 residues. Trimming took 6 bases from V and 1 from J, leaving 9 bases between them.